The 30 T cell receptor beta chains given below trace back to one sample, sequenced in a study of CD8+CD57+ T cells in acquired aplastic anemia. CD8+CD57+ cell expansion, shown by flow cytometry, had occurred in the patients selected for sequencing. The template used for profiling TCR beta VDJ and CDR3 was genomic DNA. TCRdb itself ran the reads through MiXCR, one entry per CDR3 protein. The sample lists approximately 220,000 distinct CDR3 sequences, around 46% seen once, with 6.5% to 8% in the top ten. Sequencing used sorted CD4+, CD8+, or CD8+CD57+ T cells (not recorded which) from PBMCs. These receptors were taken from a human donor with aplastic anemia.

This clonotype has only a few counts. The chain has TRBV19 and TRBJ1-1; perhaps TRBD1 as D (5 bases). This CDR3 spans 13 amino acids. The V end lost 8 bases, the J end lost 1 base, and 11 bases lay between the germline ends. The germline V gene encodes CDR1 LNHDA and CDR2 SQIVND (reference sequence). In DNA form, the CDR3 reads TGTGCCAGTTCCGCCCAGGGGAACACTGAAGCTTTCTTT. It encodes CASSAQGNTEAFF. Drawing the rest from reference TRBV19 and TRBJ1-1, the complete variable domain is DGGITQSPKYLFRKEGQNVTLSCEQNLNHDAMYWYRQDPGQGLRLIYYSQIVNDFQKGDIAEGYSVSREKKESFPLTVTSAQKNPTAFYLCASSAQGNTEAFFGQGTRLTVV.

The chain recombines TRBV2 with TRBJ1-5; D is uncertain. The CDR3 extends over 15 amino acids. Trimming removed 1 base from V and 1 base from J, with 8 bases in between. The V gene's germline CDR1 is SNHLY and CDR2 FYNNEI. DNA of the CDR3: TGTGCCAGCAGTGAAGGCAGGATCAGCAATCAGCCCCAGCATTTT. The encoded protein is CASSEGRISNQPQHF.

This clonotype has more than one count but fewer than ten. This sequence joins TRBV6-6 and TRBJ1-2, with 8 bases matching TRBD1. Losses at the gene ends were 6 bases for V and 7 bases for J; bases not matched to a gene: 22. The CDR3 extends over 18 amino acids. The germline V gene encodes CDR1 MNHNY and CDR2 SVGAGI (reference sequence). CDR3 sequence: CASRRGQGLLSGEGGYTF. The DNA for the CDR3 is TGTGCCAGCAGACGAGGACAGGGCCTCTTGTCCGGGGAGGGTGGCTACACCTTC.

This clonotype has ten or more counts. V usage is TRBV2 and J usage is TRBJ2-7, with 9 bases identical to TRBD2. V lost 2 bases and J lost 4; bases outside the gene matches: 6. CDR1 and CDR2 from the germline V gene are SNHLY and FYNNEI. CDR3 length: 15 residues. The CDR3 DNA sequence: TGTGCCAGCAGTGAACAGGTAGCGGGAGCATACGAGCAGTACTTC. It specifies CASSEQVAGAYEQYF.

There are many counts of this clonotype. The chain employs TRBV5-6 and TRBJ2-7, with 8 bases that match TRBD1. V trimming: 0 bases; J trimming: 6 bases; junction bases outside the gene matches: 11. Germline CDR1 reads SGHDT; CDR2 reads YYEEEE. The CDR3 has 16 amino acids. This CDR3 reads CASSLAAQGQAAEQYF. The CDR3 coding sequence is TGTGCCAGCAGCTTGGCCGCACAGGGACAGGCGGCCGAGCAGTACTTC.

This chain links TRBV6-6 with TRBJ1-1; D is undetermined. From germline, CDR1 is MNHNY and CDR2 SVGAGI (reference sequence). V lost 3 bases and J lost 8, with 10 bases in between. There are 12 residues in the CDR3. CDR3 residues: CASSYDRGEAFF. Written as DNA, the CDR3 is TGTGCCAGCAGTTATGATCGAGGGGAAGCTTTCTTT.

This clonotype was counted a single time. The chain carries TRBV5-1 and TRBJ1-5; D is perhaps TRBD1 (6 bases). TRBJ1-3 matches the DNA end more closely, so the J call is doubtful. The germline gives CDR1 SGHRS, CDR2 YFSETQ. This CDR3 has 15 residues. The CDR3 coding sequence is TGCGCCAGCAGCTTGGGCCGGGGGCTTAGAAACACCATATATTTT. Amino acid sequence: CASSLGRGLRNTIYF.

This chain joins TRBV7-8 and TRBJ2-7; 8 nucleotides match TRBD1. Germline V gene sequence: CDR1 SGHVS, CDR2 FQNEAQ. Trimming took 3 bases from V and 6 from J; bases not matched to a gene: 7. This CDR3 region has 14 residues. The CDR3 protein is CASSFADRGGEQYF. The CDR3 DNA reads as TGTGCCAGCAGCTTTGCCGACAGGGGAGGCGAGCAGTACTTC.

The chain uses TRBV20-1 and TRBJ2-7; D might be TRBD1 or TRBD2, each matching 5 bases. Germline CDR1 is DFQATT and CDR2 is SNEGSKA (reference sequence). CDR3 length: 14 residues. The germline V and J ends were trimmed by 1 base and 7 bases, with 17 bases remaining between them. CDR3 in amino acids: CSARGTRDPGEQYF. In nucleotides, the CDR3 is TGCAGTGCTAGAGGGACCCGGGACCCGGGGGAGCAGTACTTC.

This clonotype was recorded many times. The CDR3 nucleotides are TGTGCCAGCAGCCGAGACGGGACACCATGGGGGCAGTTCTTC. Translating it yields CASSRDGTPWGQFF. This chain connects TRBV7-6 to TRBJ2-1, with D perhaps TRBD1 (6 bases). The CDR3 is 14 amino acids. The germline gives CDR1 SGHVS, CDR2 FNYEAQ. The ends were cut back, 5 bases at V and 12 bases at J, with 20 bases in the middle.

The V gene is TRBV9, the J gene TRBJ2-5; 9 bases match TRBD2. Germline CDR1 SGDLS, CDR2 YYNGEE. This CDR3 is 16 amino acids long. J gave up 5 bases and V 4 bases, and 12 bases lay outside the gene matches. The CDR3 loop is CASSLQAGGLGETQYF. CDR3 nucleotides: TGTGCCAGCAGCTTACAAGCGGGAGGTTTAGGCGAGACCCAGTACTTC.

Of note for this clonotype: A much larger clone differs from this one at a single base, so this may be a read error. The V call is TRBV5-1, the J call TRBJ2-1, with D hard to call. Germline lookup yields CDR1 SGHRS and CDR2 YFSETQ. V was clipped by 6 bases and J by 0 bases, with 13 bases between them. CDR3 length equals 15 residues. The DNA of the CDR3 is TGCGCCAGCATGGTTCCTCCGAGCTCCTACAATGAGCAGTTCTTC. Translating gives CASMVPPSSYNEQFF.

This clonotype was found a few times. This chain links TRBV6-1 with TRBJ2-1, with D hard to call. The CDR3 has 12 amino acids. Trimming shortened V by 8 bases and J by 6 bases, and 11 bases separated the two germline ends. The germline V gene has CDR1 MNHNS and CDR2 SASEGT. The CDR3 DNA follows: TGTGCCAGCGGAAGACCCGTCAATGAGCAGTTCTTC. It specifies CASGRPVNEQFF.

A few counts support this clonotype. The J gene is TRBJ2-7, the V gene TRBV6-2 or TRBV6-3; D uncertain. CDR1 and CDR2 from the germline V gene are MNHEY and SVGEGT. V lost 7 bases, J lost 1 base, and 17 bases lay in between. The CDR3 totals 15 residues. The CDR3 sequence is CASITEPVGSYEQYF. In DNA form, the CDR3 reads TGTGCCAGCATCACCGAACCGGTGGGGTCCTACGAGCAGTACTTC.

This clonotype was detected many times. The V call is TRBV7-2, the J call TRBJ1-6, with a tentative D call TRBD1 (5 bases). With 0 bases removed from V and 7 bases from J, the gap between germline ends came to 10 bases. Germline CDR1 is SGHTA and CDR2 is FQGNSA. CDR3 size: 15 residues. The CDR3 nucleotides read TGTGCCAGCAGCTTAGCGCCACAGGAAAATTCACCCCTCCACTTT. It is translated as CASSLAPQENSPLHF.

This clonotype has ten or more counts. CDR3 in DNA: TGCAGTGCCCAGGAAACGAACGCCGGCAATCAGCCCCAGCATTTT. Protein: CSAQETNAGNQPQHF. The chain recombines TRBV20-1 with TRBJ1-5; D not resolved. CDR1 is DFQATT, CDR2 SNEGSKA, per germline (reference sequence). Trimming pared 6 bases from V and 2 bases from J, leaving 17 bases between. The CDR3 consists of 15 residues.

Note on this clonotype: This may be a read error: a much more frequent sequence differs by one nucleotide. This chain links TRBV19 with TRBJ2-1, with 10 bases that match TRBD1. V was pared by 11 bases and J by 4 bases, with 11 bases of the junction left unmatched. This CDR3 comprises 15 residues. Germline CDR1 reads LNHDA; CDR2 reads SQIVND (reference sequence). The CDR3 DNA sequence: TGTGCCGCTGACTCCGGGACAGGGGCATACAATGAGCAGTTCTTC. Amino acid sequence: CAADSGTGAYNEQFF. The entire variable domain, with the rest obtained from reference TRBV19 and TRBJ2-1, is as follows: DGGITQSPKYLFRKEGQNVTLSCEQNLNHDAMYWYRQDPGQGLRLIYYSQIVNDFQKGDIAEGYSVSREKKESFPLTVTSAQKNPTAFYLCAADSGTGAYNEQFFGPGTRLTVL.

This clonotype was seen repeatedly, ten times or more. The CDR3, as DNA: TGTGCCACCAGTGATTTGGGTGGAAACACCATATATTTT. Encoded protein: CATSDLGGNTIYF. V usage is TRBV24-1 and J usage is TRBJ1-3; D ambiguous. Trimming removed 0 bases from V and 3 bases from J, with 2 bases in between. CDR3 length: 13 amino acids. Germline V gene lookup returns CDR1 KGHDR and CDR2 SFDVKD.

This clonotype was recorded at least ten times. This chain joins TRBV5-8 and TRBJ2-1; 12 bases align to TRBD1. With 5 bases clipped from V and 5 bases from J, the junction kept 11 bases outside the gene matches. The CDR3 sequence is 17 residues long. The germline V gene encodes CDR1 SGHTS and CDR2 YDEGEE. The CDR3 bases are TGTGCCAGCAGACCACGGGGACAGGGGGCGCGGGACAATGAGCAGTTCTTC. The encoded protein is CASRPRGQGARDNEQFF.

V is TRBV10-1 and J is TRBJ2-5; D remains unclear. Trimming shortened V by 2 bases and J by 2 bases, and 6 bases separated the two germline ends. The CDR3 is 13 amino acids. Germline V gives CDR1 WNHNN, CDR2 SYGVQD (reference sequence). The CDR3 DNA reads TGCGCCAGCAGTGAGGTCCTACAAGAGACCCAGTACTTC. This gives the protein CASSEVLQETQYF.

The V call is TRBV7-2, the J call TRBJ2-5; D not certain. Trimming cost V 6 bases and J 4 bases, with 12 bases left between them. In germline, CDR1 is SGHTA, CDR2 FQGNSA. The CDR3 loop spans 13 amino acids. CDR3 residues: CASSPMLAETQYF. The CDR3, as DNA: TGTGCCAGCAGTCCCATGTTAGCAGAGACCCAGTACTTC.

This clonotype was counted ten times or more. The gene calls are TRBV7-9 and TRBJ2-5; possibly TRBD2 for D (6 bases). This CDR3 region has 14 residues. Deletions cut 3 bases from V and 5 bases from J, with 13 bases between. Germline lookup yields CDR1 SEHNR and CDR2 FQNEAQ (reference sequence). Here the CDR3 reads CASSFSSSDETQYF. The DNA for the CDR3 is TGTGCCAGCAGCTTTTCCTCTAGCGACGAGACCCAGTACTTC.

The chain combines TRBV10-3 with TRBJ2-2, with 9 bases matching TRBD1. V shed 10 bases, J shed 7 bases, and the junction held 16 bases outside the gene matches. The length of the CDR3 is 16 residues. Germline CDR1 and CDR2: ENHRY and SYGVKD. CDR3 nucleotides: TGTGCCACTGCCAAATTACCGGGACAGGGTTACGGGGAGCTGTTTTTT. Amino acid sequence: CATAKLPGQGYGELFF.

The genes are TRBV24-1 and TRBJ1-6; 8 positions agree with TRBD1. The V segment lost 7 bases and the J segment 7 bases; nucleotides outside the gene matches: 8. Germline values: CDR1 KGHDR, CDR2 SFDVKD. The CDR3 has 15 residues. The CDR3 coding sequence is TGTGCCACCAGCCGGGGACAGGAGGAAAATTCACCCCTCCACTTT. This encodes CATSRGQEENSPLHF.

The V and J genes are TRBV29-1 and TRBJ1-1, with D uncertain. Germline CDR1 and CDR2: SQVTM and ANQGSEA. CDR3 size: 13 residues. V was shortened by 5 bases and J by 0 bases, with 10 bases between the two germline ends. In DNA, the CDR3 is TGCAGCGTTACGGAATACATGAACACTGAAGCTTTCTTT. Residues: CSVTEYMNTEAFF.

V is TRBV19 and J is TRBJ2-3, with 11 bases aligning to TRBD2. With 3 bases clipped from V and 0 bases from J, the junction kept 2 bases outside the gene matches. Germline lookup yields CDR1 LNHDA and CDR2 SQIVND (reference sequence). The CDR3 contains 16 residues. The CDR3 nucleotides are TGTGCCAGTAGTATGGCTAGCGGGAGGAGCACAGATACGCAGTATTTT. It codes for CASSMASGRSTDTQYF.

To note about this clonotype: Since no conserved phenylalanine or tryptophan closes the CDR3, a read error is the likely cause. The V call is TRBV19, the J call TRBJ1-1, with D uncertain. Germline CDR1 and CDR2: LNHDA and SQIVND (reference sequence). The CDR3 contains 13 residues. The CDR3 DNA sequence: TGTGCCAGTAGTATGACCGACAACACCGAAGCTTTCATT. Amino acid sequence: CASSMTDNTEAFI.

The V gene is TRBV10-3, the J gene TRBJ2-5; D is uncertain. The germline gives CDR1 ENHRY, CDR2 SYGVKD. The CDR3 has 13 residues. V lost 7 bases, J lost 0 bases, and 9 bases lay in between. The CDR3 sequence: CAIKGGNQETQYF. CDR3 nucleotide sequence: TGTGCCATCAAGGGCGGCAACCAAGAGACCCAGTACTTC.

The table lists this clonotype with a few counts. A much larger clone lies a single base off, so this may be a read error. The chain joins TRBV5-4 to TRBJ2-5; tentative D call: TRBD2 (5 bases). CDR3 length: 12 amino acids. Germline V gives CDR1 SGHNT, CDR2 YYREEE (reference sequence). CDR3: CASSLKGEIQYF. CDR3 DNA: TGTGCCAGCAGCTTGAAGGGAGAGATCCAGTACTTC. Full variable domain (missing parts from reference TRBV5-4 and TRBJ2-5): ETGVTQSPTHLIKTRGQQVTLRCSSQSGHNTVSWYQQALGQGPQFIFQYYREEENGRGNFPPRFSGLQFPNYSSELNVNALELDDSALYLCASSLKGEIQYFGPGTRLLVL.

This clonotype was detected ten times or more. The chain is built from TRBV2 and TRBJ2-3; TRBD2 is a possible D gene (6 bases). Looked up from germline, CDR1 is SNHLY and CDR2 is FYNNEI. The V and J ends lost 7 bases and 4 bases respectively, with 15 bases between them. The CDR3 extends over 14 amino acids. The CDR3 bases are TGTGCCAGCATTCTTCGGGAGACAGCAGATACGCAGTATTTT. It codes for CASILRETADTQYF. The entire variable domain, with the rest obtained from reference TRBV2 and TRBJ2-3, is as follows: EPEVTQTPSHQVTQMGQEVILRCVPISNHLYFYWYRQILGQKVEFLVSFYNNEISEKSEIFDDQFSVERPDGSNFTLKIRSTKLEDSAMYFCASILRETADTQYFGPGTRLTVL.